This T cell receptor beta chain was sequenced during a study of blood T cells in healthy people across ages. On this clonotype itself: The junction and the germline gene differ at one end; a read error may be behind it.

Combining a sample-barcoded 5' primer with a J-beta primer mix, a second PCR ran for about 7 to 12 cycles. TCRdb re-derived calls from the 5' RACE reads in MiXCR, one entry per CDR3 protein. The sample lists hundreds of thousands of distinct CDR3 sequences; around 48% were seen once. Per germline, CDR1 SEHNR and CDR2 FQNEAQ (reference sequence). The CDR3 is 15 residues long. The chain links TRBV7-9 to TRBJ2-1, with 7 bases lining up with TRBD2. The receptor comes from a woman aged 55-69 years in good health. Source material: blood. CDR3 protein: CASSLRLGTINEQFF. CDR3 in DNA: TGTGCCAGCAGCTTGCGCCTAGGGACTATTAATGAGCAGTTTTTC.